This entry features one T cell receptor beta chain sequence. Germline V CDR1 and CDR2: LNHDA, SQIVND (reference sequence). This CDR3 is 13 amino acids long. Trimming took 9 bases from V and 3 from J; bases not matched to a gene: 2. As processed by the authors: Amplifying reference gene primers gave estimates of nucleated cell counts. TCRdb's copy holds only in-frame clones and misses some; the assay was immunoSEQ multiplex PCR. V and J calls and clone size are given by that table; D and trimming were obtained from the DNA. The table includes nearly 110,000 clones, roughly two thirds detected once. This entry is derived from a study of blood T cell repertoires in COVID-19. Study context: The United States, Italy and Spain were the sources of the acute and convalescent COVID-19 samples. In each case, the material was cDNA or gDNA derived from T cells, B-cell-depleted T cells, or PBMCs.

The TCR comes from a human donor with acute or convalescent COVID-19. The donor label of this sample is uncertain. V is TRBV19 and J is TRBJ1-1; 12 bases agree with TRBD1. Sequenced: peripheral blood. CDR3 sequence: CASRDRGHTEAFF. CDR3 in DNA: TGTGCCAGCCGGGACAGGGGGCACACTGAAGCTTTCTTT.